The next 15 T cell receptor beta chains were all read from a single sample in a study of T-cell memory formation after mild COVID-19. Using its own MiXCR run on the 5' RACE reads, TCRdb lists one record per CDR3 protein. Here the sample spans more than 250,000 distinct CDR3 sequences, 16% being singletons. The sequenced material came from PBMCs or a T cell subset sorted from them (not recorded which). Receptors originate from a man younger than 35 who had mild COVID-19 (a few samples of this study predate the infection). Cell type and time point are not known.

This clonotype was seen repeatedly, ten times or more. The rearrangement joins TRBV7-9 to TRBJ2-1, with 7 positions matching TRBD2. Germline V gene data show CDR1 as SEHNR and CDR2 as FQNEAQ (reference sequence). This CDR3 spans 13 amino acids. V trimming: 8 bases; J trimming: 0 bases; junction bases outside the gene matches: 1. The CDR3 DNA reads TGTGCCAGCCGGGGGGACTCCTACAATGAGCAGTTCTTC. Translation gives CASRGDSYNEQFF.

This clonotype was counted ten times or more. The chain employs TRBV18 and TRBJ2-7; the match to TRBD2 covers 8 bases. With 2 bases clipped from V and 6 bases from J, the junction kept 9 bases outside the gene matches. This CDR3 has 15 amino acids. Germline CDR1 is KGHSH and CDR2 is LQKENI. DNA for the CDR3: TGTGCCAGCTCACCAGGGACTAGGGGGAGTGTCGAGCAGTACGTC. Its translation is CASSPGTRGSVEQYV.

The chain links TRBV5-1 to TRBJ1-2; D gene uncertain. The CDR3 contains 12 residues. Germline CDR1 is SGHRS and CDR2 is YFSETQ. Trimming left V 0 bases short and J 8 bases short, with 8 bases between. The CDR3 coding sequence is TGCGCCAGCAGCTTGGGCATACAAGGCTACACCTTC. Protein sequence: CASSLGIQGYTF.

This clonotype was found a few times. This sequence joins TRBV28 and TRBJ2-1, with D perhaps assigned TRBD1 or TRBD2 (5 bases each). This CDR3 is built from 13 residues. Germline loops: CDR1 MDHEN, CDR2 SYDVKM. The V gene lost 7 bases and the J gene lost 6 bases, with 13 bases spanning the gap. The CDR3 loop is CASITGPGNEQFF. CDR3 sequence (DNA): TGTGCCAGCATTACGGGGCCGGGCAATGAGCAGTTCTTC.

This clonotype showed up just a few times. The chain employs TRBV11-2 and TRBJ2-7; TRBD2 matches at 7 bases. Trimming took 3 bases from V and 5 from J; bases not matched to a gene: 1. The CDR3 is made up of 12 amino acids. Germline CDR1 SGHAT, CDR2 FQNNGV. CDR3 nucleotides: TGTGCCAGCAGCTTCCTAGCGGACGAGCAGTACTTC. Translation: CASSFLADEQYF.

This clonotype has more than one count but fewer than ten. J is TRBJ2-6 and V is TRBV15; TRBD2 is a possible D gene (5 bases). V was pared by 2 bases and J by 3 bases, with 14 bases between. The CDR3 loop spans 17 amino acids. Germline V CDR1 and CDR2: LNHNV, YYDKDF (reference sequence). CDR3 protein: CATSRSGSGIGANVLTF. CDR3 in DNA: TGTGCCACCAGCAGAAGTGGTTCGGGGATTGGGGCCAACGTCCTGACTTTC.

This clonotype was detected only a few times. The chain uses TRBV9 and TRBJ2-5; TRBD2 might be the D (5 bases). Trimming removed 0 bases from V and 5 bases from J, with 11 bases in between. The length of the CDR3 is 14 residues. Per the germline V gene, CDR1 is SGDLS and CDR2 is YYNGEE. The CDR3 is CASSVAGVGETQYF. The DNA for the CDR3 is TGTGCCAGCAGCGTAGCCGGGGTTGGCGAGACCCAGTACTTC.

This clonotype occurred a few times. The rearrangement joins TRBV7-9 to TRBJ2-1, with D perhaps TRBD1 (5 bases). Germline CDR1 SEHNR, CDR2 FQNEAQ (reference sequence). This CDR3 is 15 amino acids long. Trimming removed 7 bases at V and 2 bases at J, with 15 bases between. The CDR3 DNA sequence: TGTGCCAGCATAGGGGCGGCAGCAACCTACAATGAGCAGTTCTTC. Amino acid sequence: CASIGAAATYNEQFF. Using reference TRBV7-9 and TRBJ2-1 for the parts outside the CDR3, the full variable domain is DTGVSQNPRHKITKRGQNVTFRCDPISEHNRLYWYRQTLGQGPEFLTYFQNEAQLEKSRLLSDRFSAERPKGSFSTLEIQRTEQGDSAMYLCASIGAAATYNEQFFGPGTRLTVL.

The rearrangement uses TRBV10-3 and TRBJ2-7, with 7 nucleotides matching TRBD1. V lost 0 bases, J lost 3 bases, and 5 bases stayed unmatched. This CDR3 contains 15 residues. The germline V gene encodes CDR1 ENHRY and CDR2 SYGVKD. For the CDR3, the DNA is TGTGCCATCAGTGAGTCGCCGGGACAGTACTACGAGCAGTACTTC. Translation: CAISESPGQYYEQYF.

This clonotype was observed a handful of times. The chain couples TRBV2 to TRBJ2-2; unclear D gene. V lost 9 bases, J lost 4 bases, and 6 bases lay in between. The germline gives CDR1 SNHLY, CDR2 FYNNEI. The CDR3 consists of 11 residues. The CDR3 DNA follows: TGTGCCAGGAGGAGCACCGGGGAGCTGTTTTTT. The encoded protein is CARRSTGELFF. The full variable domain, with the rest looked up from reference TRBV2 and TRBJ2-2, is EPEVTQTPSHQVTQMGQEVILRCVPISNHLYFYWYRQILGQKVEFLVSFYNNEISEKSEIFDDQFSVERPDGSNFTLKIRSTKLEDSAMYFCARRSTGELFFGEGSRLTVL.

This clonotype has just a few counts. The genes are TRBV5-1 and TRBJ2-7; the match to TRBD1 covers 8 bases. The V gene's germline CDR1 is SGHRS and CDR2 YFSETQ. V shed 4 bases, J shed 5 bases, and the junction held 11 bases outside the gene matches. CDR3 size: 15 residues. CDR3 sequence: CASSRNGQGSDEQYV. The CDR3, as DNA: TGCGCCAGCAGCCGGAACGGACAGGGATCGGACGAGCAGTACGTC.

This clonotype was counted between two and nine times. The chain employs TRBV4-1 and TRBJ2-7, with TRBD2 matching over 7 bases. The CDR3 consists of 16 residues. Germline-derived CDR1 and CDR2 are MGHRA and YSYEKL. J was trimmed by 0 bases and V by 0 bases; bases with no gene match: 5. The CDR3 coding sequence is TGCGCCAGCAGCCAAGAGGGGAGCGGGGACTCCTACGAGCAGTACTTC. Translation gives CASSQEGSGDSYEQYF.

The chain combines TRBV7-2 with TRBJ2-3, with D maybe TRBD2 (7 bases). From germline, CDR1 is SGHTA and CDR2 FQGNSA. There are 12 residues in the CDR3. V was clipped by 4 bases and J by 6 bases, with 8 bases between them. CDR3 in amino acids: CASSWGGDTQYF. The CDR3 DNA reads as TGTGCCAGCAGCTGGGGGGGCGATACGCAGTATTTT.

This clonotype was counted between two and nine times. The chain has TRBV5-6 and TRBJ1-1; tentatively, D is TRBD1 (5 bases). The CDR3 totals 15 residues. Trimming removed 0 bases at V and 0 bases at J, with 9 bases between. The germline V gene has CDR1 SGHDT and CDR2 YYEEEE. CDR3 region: CASSLGPGLNTEAFF. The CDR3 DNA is TGTGCCAGCAGCTTGGGACCGGGGCTGAACACTGAAGCTTTCTTT.

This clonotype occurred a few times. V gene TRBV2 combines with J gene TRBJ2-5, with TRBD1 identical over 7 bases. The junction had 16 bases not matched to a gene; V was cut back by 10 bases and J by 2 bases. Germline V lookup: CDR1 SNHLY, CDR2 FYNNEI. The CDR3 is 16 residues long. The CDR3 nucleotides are TGTGCCACCACCAAGAGCCGGGACAGCCGACAAGAGACCCAGTACTTC. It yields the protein CATTKSRDSRQETQYF.